The 5 T cell receptor beta chains below come from one sample, sequenced in a study of cytomegalovirus exposure and HLA in healthy donors. 60 Vbeta and 13 Jbeta primers were used in PCR. Using immunoSEQ multiplex PCR, the repertoire was profiled, and TCRdb retains in-frame clones only, with some absent. The sample shows some 200,000 clones, under 80% of them seen only once. Specimen: PBMCs. The receptors derive from a girl aged 2 to 9 in good health and CMV-seronegative.

The genes are TRBV7-9 and TRBJ2-3, with D perhaps TRBD2 (5 bases). The CDR3 consists of 15 residues. Germline CDR1 reads SEHNR; CDR2 reads FQNEAQ (reference sequence). V was trimmed by 0 bases and J by 6 bases, leaving 13 bases between them. Here the CDR3 reads CASSLALASPDTQYF. CDR3 in DNA: TGTGCCAGCAGCTTAGCTTTGGCTAGCCCCGATACGCAGTATTTT.

The rearrangement uses TRBV30 and TRBJ1-1; TRBD1 might be the D (5 bases). Germline-derived CDR1 and CDR2 are GTSNPN and SVGIG (reference sequence). The CDR3 is 14 amino acids. V dropped 3 bases and J dropped 4 bases, with 15 bases sitting between them. The CDR3 reads CAWSVGGVGTEAFF. In DNA, the CDR3 is TGTGCCTGGAGCGTCGGGGGGGTGGGCACTGAAGCTTTCTTT.

Comments on this clone: Other nucleotide sequences in the sample specify the same CDR3. The rearrangement links TRBV2 to TRBJ1-5; 7 nucleotides match TRBD1. Germline assignment: CDR1 SNHLY and CDR2 FYNNEI. The junction had 9 bases not matched to a gene; V was cut back by 4 bases and J by 6 bases. CDR3 length: 15 amino acids. The CDR3 region is CASSGGEGASQPQHF. CDR3 in DNA: TGTGCCAGCAGTGGGGGAGAGGGGGCGAGTCAGCCCCAGCATTTT.

In its sample, this clone was seen a few times. The chain links TRBV2 to TRBJ1-4; D is possibly TRBD1 (6 bases). This CDR3 has 13 amino acids. CDR1 and CDR2 (germline): SNHLY, FYNNEI. V was trimmed by 6 bases and J by 8 bases, leaving 13 bases between them. CDR3 DNA: TGTGCCAGCAGCCACAGGGTCGGGGAAAAACTGTTTTTT. This sequence encodes CASSHRVGEKLFF. The whole variable domain, remainder taken from reference TRBV2 and TRBJ1-4, is EPEVTQTPSHQVTQMGQEVILRCVPISNHLYFYWYRQILGQKVEFLVSFYNNEISEKSEIFDDQFSVERPDGSNFTLKIRSTKLEDSAMYFCASSHRVGEKLFFGSGTQLSVL.

In DNA form, the CDR3 reads TGTGCCAGCAGCTTAAAGGGTGGAGGTGAAAAACTGTTTTTT. Protein sequence: CASSLKGGGEKLFF. The chain couples TRBV7-9 to TRBJ1-4; D gene uncertain. The V gene lost 2 bases and the J gene lost 7 bases, with 11 bases spanning the gap. The CDR3 is 14 residues long. Germline CDR1 is SEHNR and CDR2 is FQNEAQ (reference sequence).